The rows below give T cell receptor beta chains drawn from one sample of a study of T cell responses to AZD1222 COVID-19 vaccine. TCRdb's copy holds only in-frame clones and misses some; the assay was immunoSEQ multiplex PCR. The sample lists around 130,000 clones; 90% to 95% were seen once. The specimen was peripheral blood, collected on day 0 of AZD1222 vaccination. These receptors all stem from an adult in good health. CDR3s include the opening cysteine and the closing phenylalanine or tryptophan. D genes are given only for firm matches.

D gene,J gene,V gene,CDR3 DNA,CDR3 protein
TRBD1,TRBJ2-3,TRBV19,TGTGCCAGTAGTATAGAGGGGACAGGGGGCACAGATACGCAGTATTTT,CASSIEGTGGTDTQYF
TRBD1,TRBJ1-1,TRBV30,TGTGCCTGGAGTCCGCCGGACAGGGCCAGCGGTGAAGCTTTCTTT,CAWSPPDRASGEAFF
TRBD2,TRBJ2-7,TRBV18,TGTGCCAGCTCGCCCGGGACTACCAACGAGCAGTACTTC,CASSPGTTNEQYF
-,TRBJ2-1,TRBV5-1,TGCGCCAGCAGCGAGGACAGCCACAATGAGCAGTTCTTC,CASSEDSHNEQFF
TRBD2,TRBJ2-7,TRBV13,TGTGCCAGCCGCGGGCCGCGGGGGGGTTACTACGAGCAGTACTTC,CASRGPRGGYYEQYF
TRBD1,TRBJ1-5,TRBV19,TGTGCCAGTAGTGTACAGGGGCGAAAACAGCCCCAGCATTTT,CASSVQGRKQPQHF
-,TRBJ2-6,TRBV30,TGTGCCTGGAGACCTTCCGGGGCCAACGTCCTGACTTTC,CAWRPSGANVLTF
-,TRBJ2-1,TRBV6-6,TGTGCCAGCACACTCGCGAGTGGAGGGCTCAATGAGCAGTTCTTC,CASTLASGGLNEQFF
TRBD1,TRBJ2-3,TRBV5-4,TGTGCCAGCGGACAGGGGGCAAGAGATACGCAGTATTTT,CASGQGARDTQYF
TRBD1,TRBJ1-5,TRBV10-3,TGTGCCATCAGTGTCGGGGACAGATATCAGCCCCAGCATTTT,CAISVGDRYQPQHF
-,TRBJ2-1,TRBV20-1,TGCAGTGCCCCAATAAATGAGCAGTTCTTC,CSAPINEQFF
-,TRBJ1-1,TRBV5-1,TGCGCCAGCAAGGGGGAGGGATTTAACACTGAAGCTTTCTTT,CASKGEGFNTEAFF
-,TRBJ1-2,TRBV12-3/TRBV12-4,TGTGCCAGCTCCGGGGCTAGCGGCTACACCTTC,CASSGASGYTF
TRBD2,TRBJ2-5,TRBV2,TGTGCCAGCAGTAACTCGGGACTAGCGGGCCCTCGTGAGACCCAGTACTTC,CASSNSGLAGPRETQYF
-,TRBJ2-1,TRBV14,TGTGCCAGCAGCCAAGCCGTGGCAGTCTACAATGAGCAGTTCTTC,CASSQAVAVYNEQFF
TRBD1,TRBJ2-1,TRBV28,TGTGCCAGCAGCGAGACCGGGACAGCCTACAATGAGCAGTTCTTC,CASSETGTAYNEQFF
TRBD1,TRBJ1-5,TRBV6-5,TGTGCCAGCAGAGGGACAGGCAATCAGCCCCAGCATTTT,CASRGTGNQPQHF
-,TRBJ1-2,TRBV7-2,TGTGCCAGCAGCTTAGCGCTCAGGGAGTTGTTCGAATGGGGCTACACCTTC,CASSLALRELFEWGYTF
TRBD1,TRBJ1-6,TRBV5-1,TGCGCCAGCAGCACAGGGGGGTATTCACCCCTCCACTTT,CASSTGGYSPLHF
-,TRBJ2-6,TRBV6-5,TGTGCCAGCAGTTACAGCAGCCCTGGGGCCAACGTCCTGACTTTC,CASSYSSPGANVLTF
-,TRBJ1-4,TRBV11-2,TGTGCCAGCAGCTTAGGGATAGCTAATGAAAAACTGTTTTTT,CASSLGIANEKLFF
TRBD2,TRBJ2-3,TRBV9,TGTGCCAGCACCCCTAGCGGGAGGGCCGAGGGCACAGATACGCAGTATTTT,CASTPSGRAEGTDTQYF